Below, 10 T cell receptor beta chains from the same sample are listed, as sequenced in a study of blood T cells in healthy people across ages. Primers used in a second PCR of roughly 6 to 12 cycles were a sample-barcoded 5' primer and a J-beta primer mix. TCRdb fed the 5' RACE reads into MiXCR, producing one record per CDR3 protein. Of 850,000 to 1,000,000 distinct CDR3 sequences detected, under 50% appear once; the ten largest clones hold around an eighth. Material for sequencing was blood. These receptors originate from a man aged 30 to 39 in good health.

The chain couples TRBV7-8 to TRBJ2-7, with no clear D. Trimming pared 0 bases from V and 3 bases from J, leaving 12 bases between. The CDR3 has 15 amino acids. Germline V gives CDR1 SGHVS, CDR2 FQNEAQ. CDR3 region: CASSLAQVVGYEQYF. The CDR3 nucleotides are TGTGCCAGCAGCTTAGCGCAGGTTGTCGGCTACGAGCAGTACTTC.

J is TRBJ1-2 and V is TRBV6-6; D remains ambiguous. The CDR3 runs to 15 residues. Deletions cut 5 bases from V and 5 bases from J, with 18 bases between. Germline CDR1 is MNHNY and CDR2 is SVGAGI (reference sequence). The CDR3 loop is CASSDRTIDTYGYTF. DNA for the CDR3: TGTGCCAGCAGTGACCGGACCATTGATACATATGGCTACACCTTC.

This chain joins TRBV14 and TRBJ2-1, with 12 bases lining up with TRBD2. Germline V gene sequence: CDR1 SGHDN, CDR2 FVKESK. Unmatched junction bases numbered 5, after V lost 4 bases and J lost 1 base. The CDR3 consists of 17 residues. DNA of the CDR3: TGTGCCAGCAGCCCCTGGACTAGCGGGGCTTCCTACAATGAGCAGTTCTTC. Its translation is CASSPWTSGASYNEQFF.

The chain uses TRBV14 and TRBJ2-5; 7 nucleotides line up with TRBD2. TRBJ2-7 matches the DNA end more closely, so the J call is doubtful. The CDR3 runs to 15 residues. In germline, CDR1 is SGHDN, CDR2 FVKESK. This CDR3 is CASSQVGAGENEQYF. CDR3 coding DNA: TGTGCCAGCAGCCAAGTAGGCGCGGGGGAAAACGAGCAGTACTTC.

This clonotype was detected a few times. This chain uses TRBV28 with TRBJ2-1; D perhaps matches TRBD2 (5 bases). CDR1 is MDHEN, CDR2 SYDVKM, per germline. There are 10 residues in the CDR3. V shed 4 bases and J shed 11 bases, with 6 bases lying between them. Here the CDR3 reads CASSSTKQFF. CDR3 DNA sequence: TGTGCCAGCAGTTCGACTAAGCAGTTCTTC.

Only a few counts were recorded for this clonotype. J is TRBJ1-6 and V is TRBV6-1; the D is unclear. The CDR3 length is 18 residues. Trimming cost V 1 base and J 5 bases, with 18 bases left between them. Germline V gene lookup returns CDR1 MNHNS and CDR2 SASEGT. DNA of the CDR3: TGTGCCAGCAGTGAAGGTCCCCAGGCGGGTCCCAATAATTCACCCCTCCACTTT. It is translated as CASSEGPQAGPNNSPLHF.

This clonotype has a count of ten or more. The chain recombines TRBV5-1 with TRBJ2-5; 13 nucleotides align to TRBD2. Per germline, CDR1 SGHRS and CDR2 YFSETQ. CDR3 length: 14 residues. After removal of 4 bases from V and 9 bases from J, the junction contained 6 bases not matched to a gene. CDR3 protein: CASSEGLAGTSQYF. The DNA for the CDR3 is TGCGCCAGCAGCGAGGGACTAGCGGGGACCTCCCAGTACTTC.

The chain combines TRBV20-1 with TRBJ2-5; unclear D gene. This CDR3 is 12 amino acids long. Germline lookup yields CDR1 DFQATT and CDR2 SNEGSKA (reference sequence). V was trimmed by 4 bases and J by 5 bases, leaving 11 bases between them. The CDR3 loop is CSATRRAETQYF. The CDR3 DNA reads TGCAGTGCTACCCGACGGGCGGAGACCCAGTACTTC.

The chain couples TRBV28 to TRBJ2-1, with D hard to call. Trimming left V 6 bases short and J 2 bases short, with 11 bases between. CDR3 size: 14 residues. CDR1 is MDHEN and CDR2 is SYDVKM in the germline V gene. The CDR3 region is CASSTPVAYNEQFF. The CDR3, as DNA: TGTGCCAGCAGCACCCCAGTTGCCTACAATGAGCAGTTCTTC.

This chain uses TRBV11-3 with TRBJ1-6; TRBD1 matches 9 bases. Germline-derived CDR1 and CDR2 are SGHNT and YENEEA. V dropped 5 bases and J dropped 2; count of bases not matched to a gene: 10. The CDR3 is 18 residues long. CDR3 coding DNA: TGTGCCAGCAGCCCGGGACAGGGACAGGGCCCCTATAATTCACCCCTCCACTTT. Amino acid sequence: CASSPGQGQGPYNSPLHF.